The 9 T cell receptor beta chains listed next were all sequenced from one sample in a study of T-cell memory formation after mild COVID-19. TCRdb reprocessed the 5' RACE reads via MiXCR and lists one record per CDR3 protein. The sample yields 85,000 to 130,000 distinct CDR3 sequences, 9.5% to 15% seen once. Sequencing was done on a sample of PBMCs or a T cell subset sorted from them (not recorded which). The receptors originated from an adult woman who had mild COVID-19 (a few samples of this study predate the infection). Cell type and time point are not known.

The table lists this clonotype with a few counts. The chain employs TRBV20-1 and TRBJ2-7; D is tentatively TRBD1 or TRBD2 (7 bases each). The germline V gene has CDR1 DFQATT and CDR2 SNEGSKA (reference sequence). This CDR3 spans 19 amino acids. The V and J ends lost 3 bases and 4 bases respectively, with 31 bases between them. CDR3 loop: CSARVQGRGVLSGVYEQYF. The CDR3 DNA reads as TGCAGTGCTAGGGTCCAGGGCAGGGGGGTTCTAAGCGGGGTATACGAGCAGTACTTC.

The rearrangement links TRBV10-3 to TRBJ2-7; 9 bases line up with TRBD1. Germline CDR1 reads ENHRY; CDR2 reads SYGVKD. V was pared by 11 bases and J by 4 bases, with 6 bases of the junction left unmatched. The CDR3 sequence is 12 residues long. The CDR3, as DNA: TGTGCCTCCGCCGGACAGGGGTACGAGCAGTACTTC. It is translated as CASAGQGYEQYF.

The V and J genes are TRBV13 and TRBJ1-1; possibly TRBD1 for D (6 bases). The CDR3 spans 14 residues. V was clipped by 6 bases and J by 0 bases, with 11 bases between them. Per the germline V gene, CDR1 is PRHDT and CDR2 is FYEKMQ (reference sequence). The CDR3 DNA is TGTGCCAGCAGGGGGACATTAGTGAACACTGAAGCTTTCTTT. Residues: CASRGTLVNTEAFF.

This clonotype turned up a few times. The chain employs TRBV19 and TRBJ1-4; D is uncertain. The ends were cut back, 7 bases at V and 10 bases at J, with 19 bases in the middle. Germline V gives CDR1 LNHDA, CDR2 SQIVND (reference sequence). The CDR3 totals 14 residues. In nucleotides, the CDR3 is TGTGCCAGTAAGCTAGTTCTAGACCGTGGAAAACTGTTTTTT. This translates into CASKLVLDRGKLFF.

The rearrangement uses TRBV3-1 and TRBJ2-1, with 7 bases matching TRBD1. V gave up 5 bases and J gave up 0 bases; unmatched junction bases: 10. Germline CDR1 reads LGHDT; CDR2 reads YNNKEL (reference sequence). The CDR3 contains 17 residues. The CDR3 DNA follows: TGTGCCAGCAGCAAGACAGGGTTGGGGAGCTCCTACAATGAGCAGTTCTTC. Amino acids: CASSKTGLGSSYNEQFF.

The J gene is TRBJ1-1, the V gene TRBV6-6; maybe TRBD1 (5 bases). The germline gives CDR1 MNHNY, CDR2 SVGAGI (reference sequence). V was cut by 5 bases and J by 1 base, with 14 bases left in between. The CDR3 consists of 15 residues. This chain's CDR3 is CASSDWGEGNTEAFF. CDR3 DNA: TGTGCCAGCAGTGACTGGGGGGAGGGGAACACTGAAGCTTTCTTT.

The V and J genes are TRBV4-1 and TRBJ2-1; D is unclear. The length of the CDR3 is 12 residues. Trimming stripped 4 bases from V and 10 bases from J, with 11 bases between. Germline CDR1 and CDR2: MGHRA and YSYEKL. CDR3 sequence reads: CASSLLGREQFF. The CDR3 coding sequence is TGCGCCAGCAGCCTTCTCGGGCGGGAGCAGTTCTTC.

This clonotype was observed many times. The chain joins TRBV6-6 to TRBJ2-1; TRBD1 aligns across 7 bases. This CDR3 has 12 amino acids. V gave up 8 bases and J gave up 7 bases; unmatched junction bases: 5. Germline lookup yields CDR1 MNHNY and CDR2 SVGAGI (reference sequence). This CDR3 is CASELTGNEQFF. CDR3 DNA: TGTGCCAGCGAACTGACAGGGAATGAGCAGTTCTTC.

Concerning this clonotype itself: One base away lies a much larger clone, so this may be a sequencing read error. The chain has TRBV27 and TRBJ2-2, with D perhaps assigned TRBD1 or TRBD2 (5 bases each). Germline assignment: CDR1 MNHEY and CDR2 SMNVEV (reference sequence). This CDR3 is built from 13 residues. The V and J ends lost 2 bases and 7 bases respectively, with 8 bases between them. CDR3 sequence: CASSLMGDGELFF. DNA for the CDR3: TGTGCCAGCAGTTTAATGGGGGACGGGGAGCTGTTTTTT.